This TCR beta chain was sequenced for a study of OX40 agonist ivuxolimab in advanced cancers. Trimming stripped 4 bases from V and 4 bases from J, with 8 bases between. CDR1 SGHTS and CDR2 YDEGEE come from the germline V gene. The CDR3 loop spans 13 amino acids. The method was immunoSEQ multiplex PCR; TCRdb's version includes in-frame clones alone and lacks a portion of them. The table has around 60,000 clones, around 84% seen once. The gene calls are TRBV5-8 and TRBJ1-4, with a possible D match to TRBD1 (6 bases). The sequence was collected from an adult with an advanced solid tumor such as melanoma, head and neck, liver or kidney cancer. The sequenced sample was CD4+ or CD8+ T cells sorted from blood, obtained in a trial of the OX40 agonist ivuxolimab. The CDR3 nucleotides read TGTGCCAGCAGCGCGGACAGTAATGAAAAACTGTTTTTT. Translated, it gives CASSADSNEKLFF.